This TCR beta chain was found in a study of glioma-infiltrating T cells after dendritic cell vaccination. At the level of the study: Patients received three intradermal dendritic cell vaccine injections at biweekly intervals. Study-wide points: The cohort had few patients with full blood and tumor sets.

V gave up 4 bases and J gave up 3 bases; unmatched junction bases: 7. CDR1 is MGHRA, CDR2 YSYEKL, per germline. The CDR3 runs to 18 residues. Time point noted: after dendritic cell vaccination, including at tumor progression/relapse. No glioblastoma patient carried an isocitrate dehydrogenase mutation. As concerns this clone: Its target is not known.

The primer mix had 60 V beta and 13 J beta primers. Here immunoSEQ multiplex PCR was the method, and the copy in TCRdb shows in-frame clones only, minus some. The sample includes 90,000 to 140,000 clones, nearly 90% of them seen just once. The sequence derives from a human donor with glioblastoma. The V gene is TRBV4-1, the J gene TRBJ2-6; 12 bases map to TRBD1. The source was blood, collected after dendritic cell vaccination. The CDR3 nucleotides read TGCGCCAGCAGCCGCCAGGGACAGGGGGCGGGTGGGGCCAACGTCCTGACTTTC. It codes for CASSRQGQGAGGANVLTF.